This T cell receptor (beta chain) came from a study of T cells after posttransplantation cyclophosphamide (dated by TCRdb to about 2016). Some background on the complete study: The study tracked T cell repertoire reconstitution by TRB sequencing after myeloablative bone marrow transplantation using posttransplantation cyclophosphamide as GVHD prophylaxis. Public TRB sequences were checked against a database of over 3,600 sequences associated with responses to pathogens, tumor antigens, self-antigens and alloantigens. In 3 patients, TRB sequencing was also performed on up to 3 more blood samples taken 2 to 5.2 years after transplant, and in several patients, pretransplant blood was also TRB-sequenced. Because TRA and TRB clonality correlated tightly in 10 or so samples, the subsequent TCR analyses were limited to TRB only. Samples from roughly 35 PTCy-treated patients, along with samples from some 17 of their related bone marrow donors, underwent antigen receptor sequencing. TRB sequencing was performed on blood from all 35 or so PTCy patients with 1-year posttransplant specimens.

Results and caveats for the whole study, not just this receptor: Across the roughly 40 patients, TRB clonality was highly associated with recipient CMV seropositivity and CMV reactivation, and diversity with PTCy was similar to that in the CNI/methotrexate controls. The TRB repertoires of T cells infiltrating skin or the GI tract showed only limited overlap with the TRB repertoires found in blood. Donor-recipient similarity was low at 1-2 months but increased during the first year, and donor CD8+ memory clones often dominated later blood repertoires.

In the paper's terms, the treatment or condition label means: high-dose cyclophosphamide on days +3 and +4 as single-agent GVHD prophylaxis. For conditioning, the PTCy patients got busulfan and fludarabine, then a related or unrelated marrow graft, followed by cyclophosphamide on days +3 and +4. The PTCy-treated patients were enrolled in a prospective multi-institutional clinical trial. Peripheral blood and bone marrow mononuclear cells were isolated by Ficoll-Hypaque density centrifugation and were cryopreserved. Genomic DNA was the input for TRB sequencing, which was run either with the immunoSEQ assay at survey resolution or with the hsTCRB kit. The original pipeline was this. The immunoSEQ software handled initial read processing, and the LymphoSeq R package was used for repertoire analyses. For each TRB dataset, clonality was calculated as 1 minus normalized Shannon entropy, and the Gini coefficient was computed as well. Phenotypes of unsorted samples were inferred by mapping TRB sequences from sorted subsets of the recipient or donor onto unsorted samples of the same recipient. Not all clones reach the TCRdb copy of this immuneACCESS table, which keeps in-frame sequences only. Checked studies attribute under half of the gap to unresolved V genes and leave the rest unexplained. D and trimming come from the DNA, and the V and J calls and clone size come from that table. The sample has 4,500 to 6,000 clones on record, 1.8% of them singletons. The ten largest clones take up 28% of the sample.

Taken from cysteine to phenylalanine, the CDR3 has 18 residues. The retained sequence is limited to the CDR3, 54 bases, with the frame set at the first base. The germline V gene yields MDHEN for CDR1 and SYDVKM for CDR2. Compared with germline, V lacks 7 bases and J lacks 7 bases; bases without a gene match: 19. This clone was counted a few times. The specificity of this receptor is unknown. No per-base quality is available; no much larger clone lies one base away. Material: PBMCs, obtained about 230 days after a stem cell transplant with posttransplant cyclophosphamide. This clonotype was sampled from a male patient aged 30 to 39 who received an allogeneic stem cell transplant from a related donor, was CMV-positive, and had no GVHD. Some T cells may originate with the graft donor following a transplant. The sequence joins TRBV28 to TRBJ2-6; 7 bases in the junction line up with TRBD1. The CDR3: CASTPTPGQPTRANVLTF. The DNA is TGTGCCAGCACTCCAACTCCGGGACAGCCAACGCGAGCCAACGTCCTGACTTTC. The CDR3 plus the reference TRBV28 and TRBJ2-6 genes for the other parts give the full variable domain: DVKVTQSSRYLVKRTGEKVFLECVQDMDHENMFWYRQDPGLGLRLIYFSYDVKMKEKGDIPEGYSVSREKKERFSLILESASTNQTSMYLCASTPTPGQPTRANVLTFGAGSRLTVL.